This T cell receptor beta chain was retrieved from a study of CD8+ T cells in alopecia areata (dated by TCRdb to the late 2010s). Broadly, across the study: To study T cell clonal expansion in alopecia areata, the researchers applied high-throughput TCRbeta sequencing to both the C3H/HeJ mouse model and human patients. Scalp tissue and sorted CD4+ and CD8+ peripheral blood T cells from patchy and totalis/universalis alopecia areata patients and from healthy controls were covered by human TCRbeta sequencing. RNA was extracted with the PAXgene miRNA kit for fixed scalp, the miRNeasy kit for PBMCs, and the RNeasy kit for mouse skin. TCRbeta CDR3 regions were amplified by immunoSEQ multiplex PCR using 35 Vbeta forward and 13 Jbeta reverse primers. Clonality in the scalp was compared among normal scalp (n=4), patchy alopecia areata scalp (n=8), and alopecia totalis/universalis scalp (n=8). The paper as a whole reports these results and caveats: TCR sequences shared between patients were less clear than in mice, possibly partly because of HLA diversity in the patient population. Scalp TCR repertoire analysis is complicated because resident alphabeta T cells in normal human skin are also sequenced, whereas mouse skin is dominated by gammadelta T cells. Compared with normal scalp, lesional scalp, particularly in alopecia totalis/universalis, had higher clonality and more expanded CD8+ clones, which suggests antigenic drive.

Libraries were prepared through the immunoSEQ multiplex PCR assay. For TCR sequencing, RNA was extracted from every sample and reverse transcribed into cDNA to serve as template. First-strand cDNA was synthesized with SuperScript III using a 2:1 mix of oligo-dT and random hexamers. A synthetic immune receptor repertoire was used to assess amplification bias, and residual bias was removed computationally. Per the original workflow: Raw reads were preprocessed for error removal, and CDR3 was defined according to IMGT conventions as running from the conserved cysteine to phenylalanine. Clonality was calculated as 1 minus Shannon entropy normalized by log2 of the number of productive unique TCRs. Scalp TCRbeta sequences were cross-referenced with sorted blood CD4 and CD8 repertoires so that the CD4 or CD8 identity of scalp clones could be inferred. TCRdb limited this immuneACCESS table to in-frame rearrangements with V and J called. A share of clones is missing; checked studies link under half to unresolved V genes, and the rest is unexplained. The D gene and trimming were derived from the DNA, and the V and J assignments and clone size from that table. The sample yields some 150,000 clones; roughly 60% were counted once. 35% to 40% of the sample lies in the top ten.

PBMCs were isolated by density centrifugation and stained for CD3, CD4 and CD8, after which CD4+ and CD8+ T cells were sorted on a FACSAria. Scalp biopsies and blood samples were obtained from unaffected controls. This clone was counted once. Its antigen target is currently unknown. Base quality data are lacking; no much larger clone is found one base away. The sample comprised CD8+ T cells sorted from blood. This sequence originates from a human donor in good health.

The nucleotide sequence is TGTGCCAGCAGTATAACAGGGGGTGAAAACATTCAGTACTTC. Protein translation: CASSITGGENIQYF. The chain links TRBV27 with TRBJ2-4; 8 central bases correspond to TRBD1. Unmatched junction bases come to 5, with V trimmed by 5 bases and J by 5 bases. In the germline V gene (reference sequence), CDR1 corresponds to MNHEY and CDR2 to SMNVEV. CDR3 length: 14 amino acids, cysteine to phenylalanine. Left in the record is the CDR3 DNA by itself, 42 bases read in frame from the first base.